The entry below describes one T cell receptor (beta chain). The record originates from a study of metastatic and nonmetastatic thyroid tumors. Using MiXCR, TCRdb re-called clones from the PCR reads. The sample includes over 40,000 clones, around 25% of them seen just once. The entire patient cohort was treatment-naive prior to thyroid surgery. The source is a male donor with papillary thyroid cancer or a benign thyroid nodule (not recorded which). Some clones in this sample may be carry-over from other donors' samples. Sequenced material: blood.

Here the CDR3 DNA reads TGTGCCAGCAGTGAAGCTGCAGGGGGTTCGTACGAGCAGTACTTC. Protein product: CASSEAAGGSYEQYF. The chain links TRBV6-4 to TRBJ2-7; TRBD1 agrees at 7 bases. Germline loops: CDR1 MRHNA, CDR2 SNTAGT. CDR3 length equals 15 residues. J gave up 4 bases and V 3 bases, and 9 bases lay outside the gene matches.